The following is a T cell receptor beta chain sequence with its context. The antigen is not known. An end of the junction does not agree with germline; a read error may underlie this. The treatment: oral pan-JAK inhibitor, 5-10 mg twice daily. Researchers took lesional scalp punch biopsies and peripheral blood from people who were alopecia areata patients. As the sequencing template, cDNA was produced by extracting RNA and reverse transcribing it. Generated by immunoSEQ multiplex PCR, the TCRdb table keeps only in-frame clones and is missing some. The sample has 6,500 to 8,000 clones, almost 65% seen once; the top ten hold less than 15%. The data were taken from a study of CD8+ T cells in alopecia areata. Study information: Treated patients received oral tofacitinib, 5 to 10 mg twice daily.

Germline lookup yields CDR1 SGHRS and CDR2 YFSETQ. This CDR3 has 15 residues. Whole-study findings and limits: Researchers report lesional scalp, most notably alopecia totalis/universalis, outstripped normal scalp in clonality.

The input for sequencing was skin, taken at week 4, from a patient treated with tofacitinib. The source of this sequence is a human donor with alopecia areata. The rearrangement links TRBV5-1 to TRBJ2-3, with 8 bases lining up with TRBD1. The CDR3 is CVSSYDRGVMDTQYF. The CDR3 DNA is TGCGTCAGCAGCTATGACAGGGGTGTAATGGATACGCAGTATTTT.